The source of this TCR beta chain is a study of OX40 agonist ivuxolimab in advanced cancers. Looking at the study overall: Aged roughly 23 to 85 with a mean of approximately 57 years, they were around 85% male.

TCRdb's copy holds only in-frame clones and misses some; the assay was immunoSEQ multiplex PCR. Here the sample spans around 100,000 clones, approximately 87% being singletons. CDR3 size: 15 residues. Germline V CDR1 and CDR2: SGHTA, FQGTGA. The V and J ends lost 1 base and 0 bases, in that order; junction bases with no gene match: 2. Blood got drawn at baseline, again on cycle 4 day 1, and then on cycle 7 day 1. The rearrangement uses TRBV7-3 and TRBJ1-2, with 7 bases lining up with TRBD1. The TCR comes from an adult with an advanced solid tumor such as melanoma, head and neck, liver or kidney cancer. Here the sequenced sample was CD4+ or CD8+ T cells sorted from blood, taken in a trial of the OX40 agonist ivuxolimab. Here the CDR3 reads CASSLKRGPNYGYTF. The CDR3 DNA reads as TGTGCCAGCAGCTTAAAGAGGGGGCCTAACTATGGCTACACCTTC.